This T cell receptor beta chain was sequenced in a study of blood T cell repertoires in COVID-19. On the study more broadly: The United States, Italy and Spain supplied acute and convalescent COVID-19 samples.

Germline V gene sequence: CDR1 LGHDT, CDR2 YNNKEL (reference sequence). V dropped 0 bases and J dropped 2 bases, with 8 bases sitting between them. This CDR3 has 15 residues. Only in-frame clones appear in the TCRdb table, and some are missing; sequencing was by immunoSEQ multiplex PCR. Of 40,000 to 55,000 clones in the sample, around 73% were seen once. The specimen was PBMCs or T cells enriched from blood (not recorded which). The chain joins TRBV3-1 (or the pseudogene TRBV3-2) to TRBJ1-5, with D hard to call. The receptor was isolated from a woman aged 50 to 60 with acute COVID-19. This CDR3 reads CASSQDYSGNQPQHF. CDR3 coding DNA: TGTGCCAGCAGCCAAGACTACTCTGGCAATCAGCCCCAGCATTTT.